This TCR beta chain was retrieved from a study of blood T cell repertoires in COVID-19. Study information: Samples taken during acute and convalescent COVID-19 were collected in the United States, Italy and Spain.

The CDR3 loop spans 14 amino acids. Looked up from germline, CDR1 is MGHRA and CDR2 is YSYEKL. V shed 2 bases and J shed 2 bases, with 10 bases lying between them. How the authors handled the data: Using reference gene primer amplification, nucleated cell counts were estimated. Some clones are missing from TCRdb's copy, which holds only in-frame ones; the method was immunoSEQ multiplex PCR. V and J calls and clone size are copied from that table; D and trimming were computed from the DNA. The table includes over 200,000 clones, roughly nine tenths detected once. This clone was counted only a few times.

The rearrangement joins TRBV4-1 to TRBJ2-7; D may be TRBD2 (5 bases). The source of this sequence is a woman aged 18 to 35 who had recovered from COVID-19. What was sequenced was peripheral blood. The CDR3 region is CASSQSDGAYEQYF. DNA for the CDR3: TGCGCCAGCAGCCAAAGCGACGGGGCCTACGAGCAGTACTTC.